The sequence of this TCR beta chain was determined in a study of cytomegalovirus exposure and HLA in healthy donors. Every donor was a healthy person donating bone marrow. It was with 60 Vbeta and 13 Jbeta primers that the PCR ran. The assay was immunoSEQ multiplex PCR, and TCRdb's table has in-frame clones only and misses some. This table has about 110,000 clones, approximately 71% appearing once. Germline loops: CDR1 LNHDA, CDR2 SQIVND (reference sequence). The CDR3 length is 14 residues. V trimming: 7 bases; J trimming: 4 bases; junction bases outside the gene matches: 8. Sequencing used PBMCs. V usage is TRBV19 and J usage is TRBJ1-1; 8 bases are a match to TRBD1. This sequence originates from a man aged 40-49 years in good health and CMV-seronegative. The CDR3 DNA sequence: TGTGCCAGTAACCCGACAGGGGTAGGCACTGAAGCTTTCTTT. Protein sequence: CASNPTGVGTEAFF. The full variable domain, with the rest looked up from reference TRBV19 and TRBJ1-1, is DGGITQSPKYLFRKEGQNVTLSCEQNLNHDAMYWYRQDPGQGLRLIYYSQIVNDFQKGDIAEGYSVSREKKESFPLTVTSAQKNPTAFYLCASNPTGVGTEAFFGQGTRLTVV.